This T cell receptor (beta chain) comes out of a study of identical twins. The CDR3 has 14 amino acids. Germline CDR1 reads SGHRS; CDR2 reads YFSETQ. The V end was cut by 5 bases, the J end by 3 bases, with 15 bases between. This clonotype has just a few counts. TCRdb analysed the 5' RACE reads with MiXCR anew, one entry per CDR3 protein. The sample holds hundreds of thousands of distinct CDR3 sequences, about 18% seen once. In addition, the sample was reused for a study of T cells expressing NK-cell markers.

The sequence was collected from a woman in her late teens or twenties in good health. The sequenced sample consisted of PBMCs. This rearrangement joins TRBV5-1 to TRBJ2-7; D may correspond to TRBD1 or TRBD2 (5 bases each). The CDR3 nucleotides are TGCGCCAGCAGTAGGGGAAGCGGAGGCTACGAGCAGTACTTC. Translating it yields CASSRGSGGYEQYF.